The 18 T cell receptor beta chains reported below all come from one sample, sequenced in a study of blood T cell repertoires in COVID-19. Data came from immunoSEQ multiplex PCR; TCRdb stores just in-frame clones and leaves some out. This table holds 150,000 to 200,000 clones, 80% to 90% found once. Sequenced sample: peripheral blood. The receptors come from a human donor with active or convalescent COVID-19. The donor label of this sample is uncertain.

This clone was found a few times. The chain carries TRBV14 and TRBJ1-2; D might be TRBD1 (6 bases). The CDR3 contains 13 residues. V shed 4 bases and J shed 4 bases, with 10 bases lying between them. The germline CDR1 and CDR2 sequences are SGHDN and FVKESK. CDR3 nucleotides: TGTGCCAGCAGCCTAATCAGGGGCTATGGCTACACCTTC. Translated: CASSLIRGYGYTF.

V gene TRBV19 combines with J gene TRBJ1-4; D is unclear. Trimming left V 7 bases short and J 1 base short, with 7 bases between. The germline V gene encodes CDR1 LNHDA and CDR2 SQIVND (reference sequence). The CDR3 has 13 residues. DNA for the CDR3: TGTGCCAGTAACAACAGAACTAATGAAAAACTGTTTTTT. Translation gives CASNNRTNEKLFF.

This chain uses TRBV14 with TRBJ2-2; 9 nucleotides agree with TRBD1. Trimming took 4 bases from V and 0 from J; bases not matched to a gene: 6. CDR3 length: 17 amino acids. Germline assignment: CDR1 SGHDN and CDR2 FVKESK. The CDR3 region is CASSRLTGGTNTGELFF. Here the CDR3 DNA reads TGTGCCAGCAGCCGCCTTACAGGGGGCACGAACACCGGGGAGCTGTTTTTT. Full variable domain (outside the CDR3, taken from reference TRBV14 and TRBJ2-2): EAGVTQFPSHSVIEKGQTVTLRCDPISGHDNLYWYRRVMGKEIKFLLHFVKESKQDESGMPNNRFLAERTGGTYSTLKVQPAELEDSGVYFCASSRLTGGTNTGELFFGEGSRLTVL.

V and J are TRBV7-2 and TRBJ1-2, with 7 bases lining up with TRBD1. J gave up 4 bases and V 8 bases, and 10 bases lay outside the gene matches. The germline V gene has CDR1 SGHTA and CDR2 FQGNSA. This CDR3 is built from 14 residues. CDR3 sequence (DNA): TGTGCCAGCGGAGCGGACAGGCGAGGCTATGGCTACACCTTC. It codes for CASGADRRGYGYTF. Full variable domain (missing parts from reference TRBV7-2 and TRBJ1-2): GAGVSQSPSNKVTEKGKDVELRCDPISGHTALYWYRQSLGQGLEFLIYFQGNSAPDKSGLPSDRFSAERTGGSVSTLTIQRTQQEDSAVYLCASGADRRGYGYTFGSGTRLTVV.

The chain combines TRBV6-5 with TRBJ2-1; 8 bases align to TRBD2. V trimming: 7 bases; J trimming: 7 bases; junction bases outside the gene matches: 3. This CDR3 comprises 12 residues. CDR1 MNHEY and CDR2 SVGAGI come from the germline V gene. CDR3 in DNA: TGTGCCAGCAAGCGGGAGAGGAATGAGCAGTTCTTC. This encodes CASKRERNEQFF.

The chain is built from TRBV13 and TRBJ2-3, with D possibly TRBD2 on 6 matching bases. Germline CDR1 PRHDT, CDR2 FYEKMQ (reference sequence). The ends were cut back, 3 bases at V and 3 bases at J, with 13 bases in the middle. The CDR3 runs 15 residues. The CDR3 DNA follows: TGTGCCAGCAGCTTCGGCGGGGCCGCAACAGATACGCAGTATTTT. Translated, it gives CASSFGGAATDTQYF.

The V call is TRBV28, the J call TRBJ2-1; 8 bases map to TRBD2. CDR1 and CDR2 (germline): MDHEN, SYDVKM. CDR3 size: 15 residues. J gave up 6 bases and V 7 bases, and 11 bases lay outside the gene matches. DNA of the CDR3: TGTGCCAGCACCTCCCCGGGGGGGACTGCCAATGAGCAGTTCTTC. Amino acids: CASTSPGGTANEQFF.

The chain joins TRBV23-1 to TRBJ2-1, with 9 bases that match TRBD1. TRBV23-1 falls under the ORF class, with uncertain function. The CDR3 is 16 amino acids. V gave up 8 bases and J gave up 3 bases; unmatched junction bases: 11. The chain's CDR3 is CASPDRGAGFYNEQFF. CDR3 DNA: TGCGCCAGCCCTGACAGGGGGGCGGGATTCTACAATGAGCAGTTCTTC.

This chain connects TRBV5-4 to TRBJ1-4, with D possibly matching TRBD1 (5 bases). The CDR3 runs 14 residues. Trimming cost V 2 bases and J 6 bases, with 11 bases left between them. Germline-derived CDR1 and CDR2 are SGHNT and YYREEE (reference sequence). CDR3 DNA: TGTGCCAGCAGCTTTCGGGGCGGGGATGAAAAACTGTTTTTT. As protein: CASSFRGGDEKLFF.

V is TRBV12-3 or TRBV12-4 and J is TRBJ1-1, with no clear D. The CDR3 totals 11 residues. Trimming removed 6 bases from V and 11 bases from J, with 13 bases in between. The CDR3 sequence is CASSRGSKAFF. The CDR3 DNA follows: TGTGCCAGCAGCCGCGGAAGTAAGGCTTTCTTT.

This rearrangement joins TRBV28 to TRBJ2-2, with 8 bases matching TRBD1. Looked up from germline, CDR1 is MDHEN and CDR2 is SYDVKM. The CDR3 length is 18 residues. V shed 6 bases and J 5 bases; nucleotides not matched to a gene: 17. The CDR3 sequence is CASSLGARGRVGTGELFF. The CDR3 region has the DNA TGTGCCAGCAGCCTTGGAGCCAGGGGGCGGGTTGGGACCGGGGAGCTGTTTTTT. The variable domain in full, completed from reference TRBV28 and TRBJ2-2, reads DVKVTQSSRYLVKRTGEKVFLECVQDMDHENMFWYRQDPGLGLRLIYFSYDVKMKEKGDIPEGYSVSREKKERFSLILESASTNQTSMYLCASSLGARGRVGTGELFFGEGSRLTVL.

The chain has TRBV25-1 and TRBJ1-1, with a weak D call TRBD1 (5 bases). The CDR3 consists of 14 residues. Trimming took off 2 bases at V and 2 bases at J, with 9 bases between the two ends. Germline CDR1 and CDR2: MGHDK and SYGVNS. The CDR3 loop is CASSEDSLNTEAFF. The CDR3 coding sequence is TGTGCCAGCAGTGAAGACAGCCTAAACACTGAAGCTTTCTTT.

The CDR3 DNA reads as TGTGCCAGCACGGCGGGAGGGCCTGTAGATACGCAGTATTTT. Amino acid sequence: CASTAGGPVDTQYF. This chain uses TRBV2 with TRBJ2-3, with 9 bases aligning to TRBD2. There are 14 residues in the CDR3. Germline V CDR1 and CDR2: SNHLY, FYNNEI. V shed 7 bases, J shed 5 bases, and the junction held 7 bases outside the gene matches. Complete variable domain (other parts from reference TRBV2 and TRBJ2-3): EPEVTQTPSHQVTQMGQEVILRCVPISNHLYFYWYRQILGQKVEFLVSFYNNEISEKSEIFDDQFSVERPDGSNFTLKIRSTKLEDSAMYFCASTAGGPVDTQYFGPGTRLTVL.

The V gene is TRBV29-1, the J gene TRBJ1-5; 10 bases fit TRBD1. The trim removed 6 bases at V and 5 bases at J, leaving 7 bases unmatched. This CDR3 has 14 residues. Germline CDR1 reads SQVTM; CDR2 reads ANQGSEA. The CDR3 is CSVGTGELDQPQHF. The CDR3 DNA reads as TGCAGCGTAGGGACAGGGGAATTAGATCAGCCCCAGCATTTT. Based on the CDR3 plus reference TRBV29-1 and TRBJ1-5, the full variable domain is SAVISQKPSRDICQRGTSLTIQCQVDSQVTMMFWYRQQPGQSLTLIATANQGSEATYESGFVIDKFPISRPNLTFSTLTVSNMSPEDSSIYLCSVGTGELDQPQHFGDGTRLSIL.

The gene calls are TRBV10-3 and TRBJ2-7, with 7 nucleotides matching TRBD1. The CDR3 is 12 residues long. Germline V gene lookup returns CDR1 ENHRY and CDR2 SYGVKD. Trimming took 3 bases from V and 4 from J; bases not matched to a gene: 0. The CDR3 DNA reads TGTGCCATCAGTGACAGGGGGTACGAGCAGTACTTC. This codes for CAISDRGYEQYF.

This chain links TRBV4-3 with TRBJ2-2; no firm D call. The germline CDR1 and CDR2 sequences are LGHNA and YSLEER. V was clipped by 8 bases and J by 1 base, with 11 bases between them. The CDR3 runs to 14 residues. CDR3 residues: CASATMMNTGELFF. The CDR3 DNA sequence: TGCGCCAGCGCCACTATGATGAACACCGGGGAGCTGTTTTTT.

CDR3 nucleotides: TGCAGCGTGGGAGACACTGAAGCTTTCTTT. Protein: CSVGDTEAFF. The chain joins TRBV29-1 to TRBJ1-1, with D uncertain. The CDR3 covers 10 residues. Trimming cost V 6 bases and J 3 bases, with 5 bases left between them. Per germline, CDR1 SQVTM and CDR2 ANQGSEA.

The CDR3 DNA follows: TGTGCCAGCAGCCCACTCCCCCAGACAGCCTCTGGGGCCAACGTCCTGACTTTC. This codes for CASSPLPQTASGANVLTF. The gene calls are TRBV7-3 and TRBJ2-6; D possibly corresponds to TRBD1 (5 bases). Germline V CDR1 and CDR2: SGHTA, FQGTGA. V was trimmed by 5 bases and J by 0 bases, leaving 17 bases between them. The CDR3 contains 18 residues.